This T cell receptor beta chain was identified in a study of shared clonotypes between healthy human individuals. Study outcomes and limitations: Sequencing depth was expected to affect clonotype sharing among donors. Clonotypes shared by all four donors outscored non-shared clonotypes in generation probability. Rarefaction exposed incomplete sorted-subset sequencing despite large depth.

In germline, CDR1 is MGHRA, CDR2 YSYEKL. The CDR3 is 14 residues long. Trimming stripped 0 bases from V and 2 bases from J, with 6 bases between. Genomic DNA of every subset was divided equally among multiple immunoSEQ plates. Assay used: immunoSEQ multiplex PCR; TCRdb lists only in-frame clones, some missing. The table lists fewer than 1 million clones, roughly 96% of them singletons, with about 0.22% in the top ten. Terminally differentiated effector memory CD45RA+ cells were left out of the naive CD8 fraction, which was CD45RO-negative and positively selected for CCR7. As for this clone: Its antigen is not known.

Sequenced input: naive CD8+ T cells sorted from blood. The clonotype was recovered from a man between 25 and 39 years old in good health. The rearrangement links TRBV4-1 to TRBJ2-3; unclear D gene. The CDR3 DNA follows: TGCGCCAGCAGCCAAGAGTCCCTCACAGATACGCAGTATTTT. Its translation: CASSQESLTDTQYF.